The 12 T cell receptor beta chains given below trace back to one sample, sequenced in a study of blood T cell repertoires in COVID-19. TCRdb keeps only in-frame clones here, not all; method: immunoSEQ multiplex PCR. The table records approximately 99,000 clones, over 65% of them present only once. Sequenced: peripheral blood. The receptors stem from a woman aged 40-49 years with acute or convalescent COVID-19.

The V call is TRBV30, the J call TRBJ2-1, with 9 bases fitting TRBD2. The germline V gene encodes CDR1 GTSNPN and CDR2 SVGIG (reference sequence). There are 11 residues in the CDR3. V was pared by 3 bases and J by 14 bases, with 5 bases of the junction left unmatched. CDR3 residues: CAWSAGGVEFF. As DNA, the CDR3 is TGTGCCTGGAGCGCGGGGGGGGTTGAGTTCTTC.

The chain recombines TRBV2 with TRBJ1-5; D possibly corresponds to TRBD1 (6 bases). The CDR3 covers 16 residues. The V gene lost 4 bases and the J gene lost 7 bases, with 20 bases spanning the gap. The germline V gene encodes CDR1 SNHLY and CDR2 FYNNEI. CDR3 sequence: CASSGPLRGAGQPQHF. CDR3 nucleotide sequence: TGTGCCAGCAGTGGACCCTTACGGGGGGCGGGACAGCCCCAGCATTTT. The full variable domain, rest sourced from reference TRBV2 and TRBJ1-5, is EPEVTQTPSHQVTQMGQEVILRCVPISNHLYFYWYRQILGQKVEFLVSFYNNEISEKSEIFDDQFSVERPDGSNFTLKIRSTKLEDSAMYFCASSGPLRGAGQPQHFGDGTRLSIL.

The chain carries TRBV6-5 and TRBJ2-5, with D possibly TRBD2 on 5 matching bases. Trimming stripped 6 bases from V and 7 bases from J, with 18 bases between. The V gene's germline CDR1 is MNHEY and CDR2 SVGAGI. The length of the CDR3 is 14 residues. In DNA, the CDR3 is TGTGCCAGCAGGCCCGAAGGGCGGGTTGGGACCCAGTACTTC. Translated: CASRPEGRVGTQYF.

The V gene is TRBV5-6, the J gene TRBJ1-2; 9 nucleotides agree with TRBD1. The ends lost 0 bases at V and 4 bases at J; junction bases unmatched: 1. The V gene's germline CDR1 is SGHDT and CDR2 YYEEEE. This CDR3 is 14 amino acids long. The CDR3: CASSLGQGVYGYTF. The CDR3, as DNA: TGTGCCAGCAGCTTGGGACAGGGGGTCTATGGCTACACCTTC.

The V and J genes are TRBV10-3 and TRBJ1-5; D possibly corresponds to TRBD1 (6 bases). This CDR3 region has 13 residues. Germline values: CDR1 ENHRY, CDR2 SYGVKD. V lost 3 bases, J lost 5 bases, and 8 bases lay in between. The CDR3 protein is CAISDDRYQPQHF. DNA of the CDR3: TGTGCCATCAGTGATGACAGGTATCAGCCCCAGCATTTT.

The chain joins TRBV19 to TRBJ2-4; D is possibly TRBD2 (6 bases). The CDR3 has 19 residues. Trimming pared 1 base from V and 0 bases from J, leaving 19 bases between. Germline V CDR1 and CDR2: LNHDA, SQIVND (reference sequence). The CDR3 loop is CASSIGLAGRNLAKNIQYF. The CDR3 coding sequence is TGTGCCAGTAGTATAGGCCTCGCGGGACGAAATCTAGCCAAAAACATTCAGTACTTC.

This CDR3 is CAISDSTSGGQKYF. CDR3 nucleotides: TGTGCCATCAGTGACTCGACTAGCGGGGGGCAGAAGTATTTT. V usage is TRBV10-3 and J usage is TRBJ2-3, with TRBD2 matching over 13 bases. After removal of 3 bases from V and 13 bases from J, the junction contained 7 bases not matched to a gene. CDR1 is ENHRY and CDR2 is SYGVKD in the germline V gene. The length of the CDR3 is 14 residues.

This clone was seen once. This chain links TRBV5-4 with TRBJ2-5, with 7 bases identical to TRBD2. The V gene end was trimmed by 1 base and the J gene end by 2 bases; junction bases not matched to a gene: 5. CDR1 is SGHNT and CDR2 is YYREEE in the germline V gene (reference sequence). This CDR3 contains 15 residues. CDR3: CASSLKRGDQETQYF. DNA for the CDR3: TGTGCCAGCAGCTTGAAACGGGGGGATCAAGAGACCCAGTACTTC.

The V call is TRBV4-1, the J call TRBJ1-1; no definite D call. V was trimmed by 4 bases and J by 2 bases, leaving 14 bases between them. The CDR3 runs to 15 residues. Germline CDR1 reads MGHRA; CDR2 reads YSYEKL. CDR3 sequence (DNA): TGCGCCAGCAGCCGGAGCGTTGCCACCAACACTGAAGCTTTCTTT. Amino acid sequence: CASSRSVATNTEAFF.

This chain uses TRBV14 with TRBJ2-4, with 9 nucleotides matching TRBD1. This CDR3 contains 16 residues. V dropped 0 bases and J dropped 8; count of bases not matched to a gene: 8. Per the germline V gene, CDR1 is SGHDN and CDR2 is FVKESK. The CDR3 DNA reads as TGTGCCAGCAGCCAAGAACCGGGACAGGGAAGGCACATTCAGTACTTC. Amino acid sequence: CASSQEPGQGRHIQYF.

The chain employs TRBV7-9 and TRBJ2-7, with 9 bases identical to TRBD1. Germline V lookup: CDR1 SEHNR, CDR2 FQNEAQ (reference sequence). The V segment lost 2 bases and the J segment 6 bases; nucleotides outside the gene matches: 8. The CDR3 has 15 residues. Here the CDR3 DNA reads TGTGCCAGCAGCTTACCTCTGGGACAGGGTTCCGAGCAGTACTTC. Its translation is CASSLPLGQGSEQYF.

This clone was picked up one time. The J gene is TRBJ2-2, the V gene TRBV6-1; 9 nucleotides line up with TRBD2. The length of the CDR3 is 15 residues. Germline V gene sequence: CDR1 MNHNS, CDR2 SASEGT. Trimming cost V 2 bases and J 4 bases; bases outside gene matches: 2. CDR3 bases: TGTGCCAGCAGTGAACTAGCGGGGAGCACCGGGGAGCTGTTTTTT. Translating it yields CASSELAGSTGELFF.